A single sample is the source of the 16 T cell receptor beta chains below, sequenced in a study of blood T cell repertoires in COVID-19. Sequenced by immunoSEQ multiplex PCR; TCRdb stores in-frame clones only, minus some. The sample shows tens of thousands of clones, around 83% of them seen only once. The sequenced sample was peripheral blood. The receptors stem from a woman older than 75 with active or convalescent COVID-19.

The chain combines TRBV28 with TRBJ1-2, with D perhaps matching TRBD1 (5 bases). Germline V gene data show CDR1 as MDHEN and CDR2 as SYDVKM. The CDR3 has 15 amino acids. Between the trimmed V and J ends, which lost 8 bases and 6 bases, there was a span of 22 bases. The DNA of the CDR3 is TGTGCCAGCGGAGTTGGGGGAGGCGGGTTCGATGGCTACACCTTC. It translates to CASGVGGGGFDGYTF.

The chain joins TRBV7-2 to TRBJ1-5; D is unresolved. The CDR3 is made up of 14 amino acids. V lost 3 bases to trimming and J lost 2 bases, with 8 bases between them. Germline V gene lookup returns CDR1 SGHTA and CDR2 FQGNSA. CDR3 nucleotides: TGTGCCAGCAGCTTTCATTCGGGCAATCAGCCCCAGCATTTT. Residues: CASSFHSGNQPQHF.

V is TRBV18 and J is TRBJ1-4; 7 positions match TRBD1. Germline V gene data show CDR1 as KGHSH and CDR2 as LQKENI. The CDR3 sequence is 14 residues long. V shed 3 bases and J 8 bases; nucleotides not matched to a gene: 6. DNA for the CDR3: TGTGCCAGCTCACCCAACAGGGGACAGGAAAAACTGTTTTTT. It encodes CASSPNRGQEKLFF.

The chain has TRBV7-8 and TRBJ2-7; 7 positions agree with TRBD2. The CDR3 spans 14 residues. Germline V lookup: CDR1 SGHVS, CDR2 FQNEAQ. Trimming at V came to 0 bases and at J to 7 bases, leaving 6 bases not matched to a gene. As DNA, the CDR3 is TGTGCCAGCAGCTTAGCGGGAGGGCTGGGAGAGCAGTACTTC. Its translation is CASSLAGGLGEQYF.

The V gene is TRBV19, the J gene TRBJ1-1; D is possibly TRBD1 (5 bases). The CDR3 is 13 residues long. V lost 5 bases, J lost 4 bases, and 11 bases lay in between. Germline values: CDR1 LNHDA, CDR2 SQIVND (reference sequence). CDR3 residues: CASSVQGGTEAFF. DNA of the CDR3: TGTGCCAGTAGTGTCCAGGGAGGCACTGAAGCTTTCTTT.

The chain has TRBV27 and TRBJ1-1, with D hard to call. Germline CDR1 reads MNHEY; CDR2 reads SMNVEV (reference sequence). V shed 2 bases and J shed 4 bases, with 8 bases lying between them. The CDR3 spans 13 residues. CDR3 residues: CASSLAPSTEAFF. The DNA of the CDR3 is TGTGCCAGCAGTTTAGCGCCCTCCACTGAAGCTTTCTTT.

V and J are TRBV27 and TRBJ1-4; 10 bases align to TRBD1. The junction had 3 bases not matched to a gene; V was cut back by 6 bases and J by 5 bases. This CDR3 is built from 14 residues. Germline CDR1 reads MNHEY; CDR2 reads SMNVEV (reference sequence). The CDR3 DNA reads TGTGCCAGCAGGGAGGGACAGGGGAATGAAAAACTGTTTTTT. It yields the protein CASREGQGNEKLFF.

The chain couples TRBV7-9 to TRBJ1-2, with D unclear. Per germline, CDR1 SEHNR and CDR2 FQNEAQ (reference sequence). CDR3 length: 11 residues. With 6 bases removed from V and 6 bases from J, the gap between germline ends came to 8 bases. CDR3 amino acids: CASSLGHGYTF. CDR3 DNA sequence: TGTGCCAGCAGTCTTGGCCATGGCTACACCTTC.

The chain has TRBV11-3 and TRBJ2-3; D is uncertain. The germline CDR1 and CDR2 sequences are SGHNT and YENEEA. V lost 4 bases, J lost 0 bases, and 11 bases lay in between. This CDR3 has 15 amino acids. CDR3 coding DNA: TGTGCCAGCAGCTCACGTGCAGGAAGCACAGATACGCAGTATTTT. The encoded protein is CASSSRAGSTDTQYF.

J is TRBJ2-3 and V is TRBV6-5; the match to TRBD2 covers 11 bases. Germline assignment: CDR1 MNHEY and CDR2 SVGAGI. V gave up 8 bases and J gave up 1 base; unmatched junction bases: 2. The CDR3 consists of 14 residues. The chain's CDR3 is CASGGLAGTDTQYF. CDR3 sequence (DNA): TGTGCCAGCGGGGGACTAGCGGGCACAGATACGCAGTATTTT.

The chain couples TRBV27 to TRBJ1-4, with TRBD1 matching over 10 bases. The CDR3 runs 16 residues. Per the germline V gene, CDR1 is MNHEY and CDR2 is SMNVEV (reference sequence). The V gene end was trimmed by 1 base and the J gene end by 7 bases; junction bases not matched to a gene: 6. In DNA, the CDR3 is TGTGCCAGCAGTTTATGGTCCGGGACAGGGGTTGAAAAACTGTTTTTT. It is translated as CASSLWSGTGVEKLFF.

CDR3 coding DNA: TGTGCCAGCAGCTCCGGGACAAACAATGAGCAGTTCTTC. This translates into CASSSGTNNEQFF. The chain recombines TRBV5-4 with TRBJ2-1; D is perhaps TRBD1 (6 bases). Germline CDR1 SGHNT, CDR2 YYREEE (reference sequence). The CDR3 loop spans 13 amino acids. The V end was cut by 3 bases, the J end by 5 bases, with 9 bases between.

This clone was detected many times. In DNA form, the CDR3 reads TGTGCCAGCAGCTTGGGGGGTAGCGGGAGTGGATGGCGCGAGCAGTACTTC. Amino acid sequence: CASSLGGSGSGWREQYF. The gene calls are TRBV5-4 and TRBJ2-7; 9 bases line up with TRBD2. J gave up 6 bases and V 0 bases, and 13 bases lay outside the gene matches. This CDR3 is 17 amino acids long. Germline CDR1 SGHNT, CDR2 YYREEE (reference sequence).

The chain combines TRBV28 with TRBJ2-7; maybe TRBD2 (7 bases). Trimming pared 7 bases from V and 7 bases from J, leaving 17 bases between. The CDR3 consists of 13 residues. The germline V gene has CDR1 MDHEN and CDR2 SYDVKM. For the CDR3, the DNA is TGTGCCAGCATGGAAGGCGGGGGCCGAGAGCAGTACTTC. It codes for CASMEGGGREQYF.

This clone was observed once. The CDR3 sequence is CASSSAQQNEKLFF. DNA for the CDR3: TGTGCCAGCAGTTCAGCACAGCAGAATGAAAAACTGTTTTTT. The V and J genes are TRBV27 and TRBJ1-4; D is undetermined. Germline CDR1 reads MNHEY; CDR2 reads SMNVEV (reference sequence). There are 14 residues in the CDR3. Trimming pared 4 bases from V and 5 bases from J, leaving 11 bases between.

This clone appeared a single time. This chain uses TRBV30 with TRBJ1-5, with D possibly matching TRBD1 (6 bases). Trimming shortened V by 0 bases and J by 2 bases, and 17 bases separated the two germline ends. CDR1 is GTSNPN and CDR2 is SVGIG in the germline V gene (reference sequence). This CDR3 is 17 amino acids long. The CDR3: CAWSVGQGVMGNQPQHF. The CDR3 coding sequence is TGTGCCTGGAGTGTGGGACAAGGGGTCATGGGCAATCAGCCCCAGCATTTT.